The 27 T cell receptor beta chains below come from one sample, sequenced in a study of naive and memory T cell subsets. Two oligonucleotides, mixed equimolar, formed the beta constant-region primer covering TRBC1 and TRBC2. One entry per CDR3 protein, called by TCRdb with MiXCR from the UMI-ligation and nested PCR reads. The table includes around 90,000 distinct CDR3 sequences, about 6.5% detected once. Sequencing was carried out using central memory CD4+ T cells from blood. These receptors came from a human donor in good health.

This clonotype was counted at least ten times. The gene calls are TRBV29-1 and TRBJ2-7; D unresolved. Germline CDR1 and CDR2: SQVTM and ANQGSEA. V was trimmed by 7 bases and J by 4 bases, leaving 14 bases between them. The CDR3 is made up of 12 amino acids. CDR3 DNA: TGCAGCGCCAACGTTTATGGGTACGAGCAGTACTTC. This sequence encodes CSANVYGYEQYF.

This clonotype was detected many times. The chain is built from TRBV12-3 or TRBV12-4 and TRBJ2-1; D is unclear. V shed 2 bases and J shed 10 bases, with 9 bases lying between them. The CDR3 is 12 residues long. DNA of the CDR3: TGTGCCAGCAGTTTAATCGGATACGAGCAGTTCTTC. Its translation: CASSLIGYEQFF.

This rearrangement joins TRBV4-2 to TRBJ1-1; weak D call: TRBD1 (6 bases). The V gene lost 2 bases and the J gene lost 3 bases, with 10 bases spanning the gap. Germline CDR1 LGHNA, CDR2 YNFKEQ. This CDR3 is built from 14 residues. CDR3 sequence: CASSQPRGDTEAFF. For the CDR3, the DNA is TGTGCCAGCAGCCAACCCAGGGGTGACACTGAAGCTTTCTTT.

In this sample, this clonotype turned up many times. The chain links TRBV12-3 or TRBV12-4 to TRBJ1-1; 7 nucleotides agree with TRBD1. V trimming: 5 bases; J trimming: 8 bases; junction bases outside the gene matches: 14. The CDR3 is 15 residues long. CDR3 sequence (DNA): TGTGCCAGCAGTCCCTGGACAGGAGGGAATGCGGAAGCTTTCTTT. This sequence encodes CASSPWTGGNAEAFF.

The chain uses TRBV7-2 and TRBJ1-5; no definite D call. CDR1 SGHTA and CDR2 FQGNSA come from the germline V gene. There are 15 residues in the CDR3. V gave up 1 base and J gave up 0 bases, with 7 bases separating them. The CDR3 spells CASSLVKNSNQPQHF. CDR3 DNA sequence: TGTGCCAGCAGCTTAGTAAAAAATAGCAATCAGCCCCAGCATTTT.

This chain joins TRBV3-1 and TRBJ1-2, with D tentatively TRBD1 (6 bases). The CDR3 length is 15 residues. V was clipped by 1 base and J by 0 bases, with 9 bases between them. Germline CDR1 LGHDT, CDR2 YNNKEL (reference sequence). The CDR3 loop is CASSQAGAANYGYTF. The CDR3 bases are TGTGCCAGCAGCCAAGCAGGGGCAGCTAACTATGGCTACACCTTC.

This clonotype was seen repeatedly, ten times or more. The chain uses TRBV9 and TRBJ2-2; D may correspond to TRBD1 or TRBD2 (5 bases each). The CDR3 consists of 15 residues. Germline V gives CDR1 SGDLS, CDR2 YYNGEE. Trimming removed 1 base at V and 8 bases at J, with 15 bases between. In nucleotides, the CDR3 is TGTGCCAGCAGCGTATCCCTAGCAGGGTCTGGGGAGCTGTTTTTT. It yields the protein CASSVSLAGSGELFF.

This clonotype was observed at least ten times. The J gene is TRBJ2-5, the V gene TRBV29-1; D could derive from TRBD1 or TRBD2 (5 bases each). Trimming removed 3 bases from V and 2 bases from J, with 19 bases in between. Per the germline V gene, CDR1 is SQVTM and CDR2 is ANQGSEA. The CDR3 length is 16 residues. For the CDR3, the DNA is TGCAGCGTTGATGGGGTCCAGGGTAGGACTCAAGAGACCCAGTACTTC. This gives the protein CSVDGVQGRTQETQYF. The full variable domain, rest sourced from reference TRBV29-1 and TRBJ2-5, is SAVISQKPSRDICQRGTSLTIQCQVDSQVTMMFWYRQQPGQSLTLIATANQGSEATYESGFVIDKFPISRPNLTFSTLTVSNMSPEDSSIYLCSVDGVQGRTQETQYFGPGTRLLVL.

This clonotype came up a few times. The rearrangement links TRBV18 to TRBJ2-4; no definite D call. Germline V gene sequence: CDR1 KGHSH, CDR2 LQKENI. The V end lost 4 bases, the J end lost 6 bases, and 13 bases lay between the germline ends. The CDR3 runs 14 residues. In DNA form, the CDR3 reads TGTGCCAGCTCACTGGACCGAGCTGGAAACATTCAGTACTTC. This translates into CASSLDRAGNIQYF. Together with reference TRBV18 and TRBJ2-4, the CDR3 gives the full variable domain: NAGVMQNPRHLVRRRGQEARLRCSPMKGHSHVYWYRQLPEEGLKFMVYLQKENIIDESGMPKERFSAEFPKEGPSILRIQQVVRGDSAAYFCASSLDRAGNIQYFGAGTRLSVL.

The V call is TRBV7-6, the J call TRBJ2-1; 7 bases map to TRBD2. Trimming took 5 bases from V and 3 from J; bases not matched to a gene: 10. The CDR3 has 16 residues. CDR1 is SGHVS and CDR2 is FNYEAQ in the germline V gene. This chain's CDR3 is CASSPEGAGFYNEQFF. CDR3 sequence (DNA): TGTGCCAGCAGCCCAGAGGGAGCGGGATTCTACAATGAGCAGTTCTTC.

This clonotype was counted at least ten times. The chain links TRBV28 to TRBJ2-7; D is unclear. Germline assignment: CDR1 MDHEN and CDR2 SYDVKM. There are 13 residues in the CDR3. V shed 3 bases and J shed 4 bases, with 10 bases lying between them. CDR3 nucleotide sequence: TGTGCCAGCAGTTTTTCTGACCTATACGAGCAGTACTTC. Protein: CASSFSDLYEQYF.

J is TRBJ2-2 and V is TRBV5-6; 9 bases align to TRBD1. CDR1 and CDR2 (germline): SGHDT, YYEEEE. The CDR3 covers 16 residues. The V and J ends lost 0 bases and 4 bases, in that order; junction bases with no gene match: 4. In nucleotides, the CDR3 is TGTGCCAGCAGCTTGGGGGACAGGGTAATCACCGGGGAGCTGTTTTTT. Amino acids: CASSLGDRVITGELFF. The complete variable domain, with remaining parts taken from reference TRBV5-6 and TRBJ2-2, reads DAGVTQSPTHLIKTRGQQVTLRCSPKSGHDTVSWYQQALGQGPQFIFQYYEEEERQRGNFPDRFSGHQFPNYSSELNVNALLLGDSALYLCASSLGDRVITGELFFGEGSRLTVL.

This clonotype was seen at least ten times. CDR3 sequence reads: CASSPTGGNEQFF. The DNA of the CDR3 is TGTGCCAGCAGCCCGACAGGGGGGAATGAGCAGTTCTTC. The J gene is TRBJ2-1, the V gene TRBV6-5; TRBD1 matches at 9 bases. J lost 7 bases, V lost 6 bases, and 4 bases had no gene match. The length of the CDR3 is 13 residues. In germline, CDR1 is MNHEY, CDR2 SVGAGI.

This clonotype showed up many times. The chain uses TRBV4-2 and TRBJ1-1; D gene ambiguous. Germline lookup yields CDR1 LGHNA and CDR2 YNFKEQ. Trimming took off 3 bases at V and 7 bases at J, with 9 bases between the two ends. This CDR3 contains 12 residues. The CDR3 sequence is CASSHQRIEAFF. As DNA, the CDR3 is TGTGCCAGCAGCCACCAGAGAATTGAAGCTTTCTTT.

There are many counts of this clonotype. This chain joins TRBV2 and TRBJ1-6; no clear D gene. From germline, CDR1 is SNHLY and CDR2 FYNNEI. The V end was cut by 7 bases, the J end by 7 bases, with 8 bases between. This CDR3 has 12 residues. CDR3 nucleotide sequence: TGTGCCAGCAATCAGAACAATTCACCCCTCCACTTT. Encoded protein: CASNQNNSPLHF. Full variable domain (missing parts from reference TRBV2 and TRBJ1-6): EPEVTQTPSHQVTQMGQEVILRCVPISNHLYFYWYRQILGQKVEFLVSFYNNEISEKSEIFDDQFSVERPDGSNFTLKIRSTKLEDSAMYFCASNQNNSPLHFGNGTRLTVT.

This clonotype was picked up many times. The CDR3 loop reads CASSEGPLAPGYTF. CDR3 DNA: TGTGCCAGCAGCGAGGGACCTCTAGCCCCCGGCTACACCTTC. The rearrangement joins TRBV7-6 to TRBJ1-2; D is perhaps TRBD1 (5 bases). This CDR3 is 14 amino acids long. CDR1 is SGHVS and CDR2 is FNYEAQ in the germline V gene. V gave up 5 bases and J gave up 8 bases, with 18 bases separating them.

Comment on this clonotype: A read error may be the cause here, since a much bigger clone is one base away. The V and J genes are TRBV29-1 and TRBJ1-1; no firm D call. Germline values: CDR1 SQVTM, CDR2 ANQGSEA. The CDR3 has 14 amino acids. Deletions cut 7 bases from V and 4 bases from J, with 19 bases between. As DNA, the CDR3 is TGCAGCGCGAGAGGTCAGGCGAGGCCCACTGAAGCTTTCTTT. It yields the protein CSARGQARPTEAFF.

This clonotype was counted ten times or more. J is TRBJ1-1 and V is TRBV24-1, with 7 bases that match TRBD1. V lost 8 bases, J lost 4 bases, and 6 bases stayed unmatched. This CDR3 has 13 residues. Per germline, CDR1 KGHDR and CDR2 SFDVKD. CDR3 coding DNA: TGTGCCACCAAGTCGACAGGGTCCACTGAAGCTTTCTTT. This sequence encodes CATKSTGSTEAFF.

As regards this clonotype: A junction boundary mismatches the germline segment, possibly from a read error. The chain carries TRBV5-6 and TRBJ1-3, with unresolved D. The germline V gene has CDR1 SGHDT and CDR2 YYEEEE. The CDR3 loop spans 12 amino acids. CDR3 bases: TGTACCAGCAGCTTATCTGGAAACACCATATATTTT. Its translation: CTSSLSGNTIYF.

This clonotype was seen at least ten times. The chain uses TRBV15 and TRBJ2-3, with 8 bases matching TRBD2. The CDR3 contains 17 residues. With 1 base clipped from V and 5 bases from J, the junction kept 11 bases outside the gene matches. From germline, CDR1 is LNHNV and CDR2 YYDKDF (reference sequence). In nucleotides, the CDR3 is TGTGCCACCAGCAGAGTCTCCCCAGCGGGAGCGGGAGATACGCAGTATTTT. This gives the protein CATSRVSPAGAGDTQYF.

This clonotype turned up a few times. The chain employs TRBV29-1 and TRBJ1-2; TRBD1 agrees at 7 bases. The CDR3 consists of 13 residues. Germline V gene data show CDR1 as SQVTM and CDR2 as ANQGSEA. V shed 0 bases and J 7 bases; nucleotides not matched to a gene: 5. The CDR3 spells CSVEDGRGGGYTF. The CDR3 region has the DNA TGCAGCGTTGAAGATGGCAGGGGGGGTGGCTACACCTTC.

This clonotype turned up a few times. The CDR3 reads CSARDPRGNTEAFF. In DNA, the CDR3 is TGCAGTGCTAGAGATCCAAGGGGCAACACTGAAGCTTTCTTT. The chain has TRBV20-1 and TRBJ1-1, with a possible D match to TRBD1 (5 bases). CDR1 and CDR2 from the germline V gene are DFQATT and SNEGSKA (reference sequence). The CDR3 has 14 residues. V lost 0 bases to trimming and J lost 2 bases, with 10 bases between them.

In its sample, this clonotype was seen many times. The gene calls are TRBV2 and TRBJ1-5; D possibly corresponds to TRBD1 (5 bases). Germline V gene sequence: CDR1 SNHLY, CDR2 FYNNEI. V dropped 9 bases and J dropped 7 bases, with 19 bases sitting between them. The CDR3 spans 14 residues. Here the CDR3 DNA reads TGTGCCAGTTCCCTACATAGTCAGGGCCAGCCCCAGCATTTT. Its protein product is CASSLHSQGQPQHF.

This clonotype turned up a few times. This chain connects TRBV19 to TRBJ2-1; 8 positions match TRBD2. CDR1 LNHDA and CDR2 SQIVND come from the germline V gene (reference sequence). V gave up 8 bases and J gave up 7 bases; unmatched junction bases: 10. This CDR3 comprises 14 residues. The CDR3 DNA reads TGTGCCAGTTCGGGGCTAGCGGGTTTTAATGAGCAGTTCTTC. Translation gives CASSGLAGFNEQFF.

This clonotype was counted between two and nine times. The rearrangement uses TRBV5-1 and TRBJ2-7, with D unclear. Trimming took off 4 bases at V and 4 bases at J, with 15 bases between the two ends. Germline CDR1 SGHRS, CDR2 YFSETQ. The CDR3 loop spans 14 amino acids. CDR3 protein: CASSPPTPSYEQYF. The CDR3 DNA follows: TGCGCCAGCAGCCCGCCAACACCATCATACGAGCAGTACTTC.

This clonotype appeared many times. This chain links TRBV10-3 with TRBJ1-1; no reliable D call. The germline CDR1 and CDR2 sequences are ENHRY and SYGVKD. V was clipped by 0 bases and J by 0 bases, with 8 bases between them. This CDR3 contains 15 residues. The CDR3 DNA follows: TGTGCCATCAGTGAGTCGGGGAACGTGAACACTGAAGCTTTCTTT. This sequence encodes CAISESGNVNTEAFF.

This clonotype was observed at least ten times. This chain links TRBV12-3 or TRBV12-4 with TRBJ2-7, with a weak D call TRBD2 (6 bases). The CDR3 spans 15 residues. V was shortened by 6 bases and J by 6 bases, with 21 bases between the two germline ends. DNA for the CDR3: TGTGCCAGCAGCGACGCCGGGACTTCACGGGGCGAGCAGTACTTC. Translating gives CASSDAGTSRGEQYF.